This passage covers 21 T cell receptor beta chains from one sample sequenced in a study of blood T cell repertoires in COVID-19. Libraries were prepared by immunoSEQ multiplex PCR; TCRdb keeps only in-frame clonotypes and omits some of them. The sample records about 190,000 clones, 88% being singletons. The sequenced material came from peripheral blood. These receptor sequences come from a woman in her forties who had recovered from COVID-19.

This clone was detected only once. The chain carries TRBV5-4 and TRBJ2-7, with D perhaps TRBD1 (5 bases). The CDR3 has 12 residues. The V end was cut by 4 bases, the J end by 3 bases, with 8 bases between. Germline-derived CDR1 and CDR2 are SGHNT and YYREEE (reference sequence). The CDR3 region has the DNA TGTGCCAGCAGCCCAGACAGCTACGAGCAGTACTTC. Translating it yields CASSPDSYEQYF.

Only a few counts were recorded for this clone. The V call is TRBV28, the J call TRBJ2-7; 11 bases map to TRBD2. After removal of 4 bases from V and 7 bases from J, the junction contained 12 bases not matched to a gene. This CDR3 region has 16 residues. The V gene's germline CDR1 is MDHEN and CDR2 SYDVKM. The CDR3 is CASSSPGTSGILEQYF. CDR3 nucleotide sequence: TGTGCCAGCAGTTCGCCCGGGACTAGCGGAATATTGGAGCAGTACTTC.

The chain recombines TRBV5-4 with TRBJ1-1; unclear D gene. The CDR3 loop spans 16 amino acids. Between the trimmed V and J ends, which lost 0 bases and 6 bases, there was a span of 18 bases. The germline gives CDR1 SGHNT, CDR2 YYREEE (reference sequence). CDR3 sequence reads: CASSLERDLGRPEAFF. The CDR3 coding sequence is TGTGCCAGCAGCTTGGAGAGGGATCTGGGTCGCCCTGAAGCTTTCTTT.

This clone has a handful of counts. The CDR3 nucleotides are TGCAGCGTTGCGGGTACAACTAATGAAAAACTGTTTTTT. Translating it yields CSVAGTTNEKLFF. The chain uses TRBV29-1 and TRBJ1-4; unclear D gene. Trimming removed 4 bases from V and 0 bases from J, with 6 bases in between. This CDR3 contains 13 residues. Germline CDR1 SQVTM, CDR2 ANQGSEA.

Written as DNA, the CDR3 is TGCGCCAGCAGCCTGACAGGGGAGGGAACCGGGGAGCTGTTTTTT. Encoded protein: CASSLTGEGTGELFF. V and J are TRBV5-1 and TRBJ2-2, with D perhaps TRBD1 (8 bases). CDR1 is SGHRS and CDR2 is YFSETQ in the germline V gene. The length of the CDR3 is 15 residues. V shed 4 bases and J shed 5 bases, with 15 bases lying between them.

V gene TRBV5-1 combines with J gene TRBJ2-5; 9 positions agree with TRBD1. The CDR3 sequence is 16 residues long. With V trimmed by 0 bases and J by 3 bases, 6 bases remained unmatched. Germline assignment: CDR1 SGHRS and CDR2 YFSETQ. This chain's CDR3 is CASSLAWDRAKETQYF. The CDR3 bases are TGCGCCAGCAGCTTGGCCTGGGACAGGGCTAAAGAGACCCAGTACTTC.

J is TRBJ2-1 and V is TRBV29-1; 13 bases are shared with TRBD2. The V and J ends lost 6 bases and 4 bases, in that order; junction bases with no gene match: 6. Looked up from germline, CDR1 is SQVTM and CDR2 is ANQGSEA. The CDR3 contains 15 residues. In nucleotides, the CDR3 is TGCAGCGTGAGACTAGCGGGAGGAAGTTACAATGAGCAGTTCTTC. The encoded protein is CSVRLAGGSYNEQFF.

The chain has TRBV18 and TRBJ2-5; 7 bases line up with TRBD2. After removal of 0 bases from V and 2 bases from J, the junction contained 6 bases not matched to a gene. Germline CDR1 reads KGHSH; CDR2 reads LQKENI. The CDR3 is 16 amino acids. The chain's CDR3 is CASSPPTAGPQETQYF. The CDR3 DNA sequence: TGTGCCAGCTCACCACCTACAGCGGGACCTCAAGAGACCCAGTACTTC.

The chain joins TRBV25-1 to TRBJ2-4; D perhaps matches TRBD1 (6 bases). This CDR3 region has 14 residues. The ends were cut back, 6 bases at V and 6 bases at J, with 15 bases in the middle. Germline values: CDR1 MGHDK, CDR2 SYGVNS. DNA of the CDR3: TGTGCCAGCAGCCAACAGGGAGATGGAAACATTCAGTACTTC. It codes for CASSQQGDGNIQYF.

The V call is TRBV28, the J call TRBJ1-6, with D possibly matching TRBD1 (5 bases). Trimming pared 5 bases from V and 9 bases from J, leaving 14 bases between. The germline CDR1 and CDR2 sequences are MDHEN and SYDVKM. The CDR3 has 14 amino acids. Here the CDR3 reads CASSRRVGFSPLHF. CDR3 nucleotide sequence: TGTGCCAGCAGTCGCAGGGTGGGGTTTTCACCCCTCCACTTT.

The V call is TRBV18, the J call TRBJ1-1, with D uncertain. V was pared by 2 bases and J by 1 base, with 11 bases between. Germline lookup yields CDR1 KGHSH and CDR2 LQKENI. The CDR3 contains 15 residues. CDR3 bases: TGTGCCAGCTCACCAGAGGCGTCGGGGAACACTGAAGCTTTCTTT. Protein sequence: CASSPEASGNTEAFF. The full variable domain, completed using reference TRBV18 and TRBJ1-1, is NAGVMQNPRHLVRRRGQEARLRCSPMKGHSHVYWYRQLPEEGLKFMVYLQKENIIDESGMPKERFSAEFPKEGPSILRIQQVVRGDSAAYFCASSPEASGNTEAFFGQGTRLTVV.

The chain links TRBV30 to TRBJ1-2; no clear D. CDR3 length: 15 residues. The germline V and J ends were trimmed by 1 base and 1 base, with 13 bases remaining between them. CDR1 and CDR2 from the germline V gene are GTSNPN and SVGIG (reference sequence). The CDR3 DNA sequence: TGTGCCTGGAGTGCCGACTACACGAGTAACTATGGCTACACCTTC. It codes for CAWSADYTSNYGYTF. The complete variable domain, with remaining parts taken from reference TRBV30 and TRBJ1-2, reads SQTIHQWPATLVQPVGSPLSLECTVEGTSNPNLYWYRQAAGRGLQLLFYSVGIGQISSEVPQNLSASRPQDRQFILSSKKLLLSDSGFYLCAWSADYTSNYGYTFGSGTRLTVV.

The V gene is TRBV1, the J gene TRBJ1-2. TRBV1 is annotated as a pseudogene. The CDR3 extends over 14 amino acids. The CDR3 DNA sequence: TGCACCAGCAGCCTGGTCTCGCTCGCGGGTGGCTACACCTTC. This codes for CTSSLVSLAGGYTF.

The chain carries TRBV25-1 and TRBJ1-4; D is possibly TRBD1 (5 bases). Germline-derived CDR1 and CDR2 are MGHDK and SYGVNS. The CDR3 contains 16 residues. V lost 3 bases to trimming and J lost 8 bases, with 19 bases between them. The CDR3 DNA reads TGTGCCAGCAGTGACCAAGTAGGGGAGGTGGAGGAAAAACTGTTTTTT. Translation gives CASSDQVGEVEEKLFF.

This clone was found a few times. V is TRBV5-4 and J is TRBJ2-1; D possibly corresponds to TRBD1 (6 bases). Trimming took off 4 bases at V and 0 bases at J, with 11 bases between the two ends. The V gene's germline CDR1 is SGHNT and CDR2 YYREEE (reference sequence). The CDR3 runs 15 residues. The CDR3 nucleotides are TGTGCCAGCAGCAGGGGGACGGGCTCCTACAATGAGCAGTTCTTC. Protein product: CASSRGTGSYNEQFF.

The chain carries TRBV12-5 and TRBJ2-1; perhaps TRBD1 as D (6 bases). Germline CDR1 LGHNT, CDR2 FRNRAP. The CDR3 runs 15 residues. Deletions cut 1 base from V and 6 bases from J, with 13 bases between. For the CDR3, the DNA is TGTGCTAGTGGTTTGGCCTACCGACAGGCCAATGAGCAGTTCTTC. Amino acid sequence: CASGLAYRQANEQFF.

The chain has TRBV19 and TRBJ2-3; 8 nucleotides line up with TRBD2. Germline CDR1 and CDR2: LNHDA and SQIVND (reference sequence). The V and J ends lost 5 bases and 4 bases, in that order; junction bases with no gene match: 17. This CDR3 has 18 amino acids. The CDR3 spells CASSYGPPGLVVADTQYF. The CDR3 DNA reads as TGTGCCAGTAGTTACGGTCCGCCGGGACTAGTTGTGGCAGATACGCAGTATTTT. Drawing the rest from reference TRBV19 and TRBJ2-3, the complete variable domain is DGGITQSPKYLFRKEGQNVTLSCEQNLNHDAMYWYRQDPGQGLRLIYYSQIVNDFQKGDIAEGYSVSREKKESFPLTVTSAQKNPTAFYLCASSYGPPGLVVADTQYFGPGTRLTVL.

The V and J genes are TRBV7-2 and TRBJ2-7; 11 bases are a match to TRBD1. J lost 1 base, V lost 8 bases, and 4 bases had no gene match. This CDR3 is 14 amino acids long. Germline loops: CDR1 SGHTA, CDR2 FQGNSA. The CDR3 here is CASGGTGGSYEQYF. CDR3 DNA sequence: TGTGCCAGCGGGGGGACAGGGGGATCCTACGAGCAGTACTTC.

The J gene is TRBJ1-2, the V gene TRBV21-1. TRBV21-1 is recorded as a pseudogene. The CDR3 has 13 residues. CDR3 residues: CASGLTRGYGYTF. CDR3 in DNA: TGTGCCAGCGGTCTAACCCGGGGCTATGGCTACACCTTC.

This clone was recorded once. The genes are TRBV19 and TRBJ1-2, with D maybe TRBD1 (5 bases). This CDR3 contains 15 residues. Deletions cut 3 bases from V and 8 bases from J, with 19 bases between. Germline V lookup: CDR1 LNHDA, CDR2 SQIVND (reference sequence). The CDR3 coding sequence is TGTGCCAGTAGTATTGGTGGCAGGGTCTTAGGAGGCTACACCTTC. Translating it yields CASSIGGRVLGGYTF.

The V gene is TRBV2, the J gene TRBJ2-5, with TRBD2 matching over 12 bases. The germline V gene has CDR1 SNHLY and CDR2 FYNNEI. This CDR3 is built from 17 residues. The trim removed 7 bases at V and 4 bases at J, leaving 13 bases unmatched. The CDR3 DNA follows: TGTGCCAGCAAAGCGGGGGTGACTAGCGGGAGAGGAGAGACCCAGTACTTC. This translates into CASKAGVTSGRGETQYF.